The 13 T cell receptor beta chains given below trace back to one sample, sequenced in a study of T-cell memory formation after mild COVID-19. Via MiXCR, TCRdb re-called the 5' RACE reads, giving one row per CDR3 protein. The sample carries 200,000 to 300,000 distinct CDR3 sequences, roughly a sixth recorded once. Sequencing was done on a sample of PBMCs or a T cell subset sorted from them (not recorded which). Receptors were obtained from a man between 18 and 35 years old who had mild COVID-19 (a few samples of this study predate the infection). Cell type and time point are not known.

The J gene is TRBJ2-2, the V gene TRBV7-8; 8 nucleotides agree with TRBD1. Per the germline V gene, CDR1 is SGHVS and CDR2 is FQNEAQ. The length of the CDR3 is 16 residues. Trimming took 2 bases from V and 4 from J; bases not matched to a gene: 6. The CDR3 DNA follows: TGTGCCAGCAGCTTACGACAGGGGATGGGCACCGGGGAGCTGTTTTTT. Encoded protein: CASSLRQGMGTGELFF. Based on the CDR3 plus reference TRBV7-8 and TRBJ2-2, the full variable domain is GAGVSQSPRYKVAKRGQDVALRCDPISGHVSLFWYQQALGQGPEFLTYFQNEAQLDKSGLPSDRFFAERPEGSVSTLKIQRTQQEDSAVYLCASSLRQGMGTGELFFGEGSRLTVL.

This clonotype was detected only a few times. The V call is TRBV7-9, the J call TRBJ2-3; D is ambiguous. The ends were cut back, 3 bases at V and 6 bases at J, with 10 bases in the middle. The CDR3 length is 13 residues. Germline loops: CDR1 SEHNR, CDR2 FQNEAQ (reference sequence). CDR3 coding DNA: TGTGCCAGCAGCTTCTCGGTAGTGGATACGCAGTATTTT. As protein: CASSFSVVDTQYF.

This clonotype was counted a few times. The V call is TRBV12-3 or TRBV12-4, the J call TRBJ2-7; 10 nucleotides line up with TRBD2. V was clipped by 7 bases and J by 6 bases; unmatched bases: 6. This CDR3 region has 13 residues. CDR3 loop: CASTPGTSVEQYV. The CDR3 region has the DNA TGTGCCAGCACCCCCGGGACTAGCGTCGAGCAGTACGTC.

The table lists this clonotype with a count of one. The chain employs TRBV6-6 and TRBJ2-2; D not certain. The V end was cut by 6 bases, the J end by 5 bases, with 7 bases between. Per germline, CDR1 MNHNY and CDR2 SVGAGI (reference sequence). This CDR3 is built from 12 residues. CDR3 loop: CASRPATGELFF. CDR3 in DNA: TGTGCCAGCAGGCCAGCAACCGGGGAGCTGTTTTTT.

The chain employs TRBV2 and TRBJ2-5; TRBD1 is a possible D gene (5 bases). The CDR3 consists of 15 residues. Trimming cost V 2 bases and J 5 bases, with 15 bases left between them. Germline CDR1 reads SNHLY; CDR2 reads FYNNEI. The CDR3 spells CASSEMAGRSETQYF. CDR3 DNA sequence: TGTGCCAGCAGTGAAATGGCAGGGCGGTCGGAGACCCAGTACTTC.

DNA of the CDR3: TGCGCCAGCAGCCAAGATCCAGGGCGGGAGGCTGGATACACCTTC. This sequence encodes CASSQDPGREAGYTF. The chain couples TRBV4-3 to TRBJ1-2; tentative D call: TRBD1 (5 bases). This CDR3 region has 15 residues. V lost 0 bases to trimming and J lost 11 bases, with 19 bases between them. Germline CDR1 LGHNA, CDR2 YSLEER.

This chain connects TRBV3-1 to TRBJ2-3; 9 bases are a match to TRBD1. Germline V gives CDR1 LGHDT, CDR2 YNNKEL (reference sequence). V trimming: 1 base; J trimming: 5 bases; junction bases outside the gene matches: 10. This CDR3 spans 17 amino acids. CDR3 protein: CASSQASGQGLGDTQYF. The CDR3 nucleotides read TGTGCCAGCAGCCAAGCCTCGGGACAGGGATTGGGAGATACGCAGTATTTT.

The chain employs TRBV4-3 and TRBJ2-2, with D perhaps TRBD2 (5 bases). CDR3 length: 13 residues. V was cut by 4 bases and J by 7 bases, with 10 bases left in between. Germline values: CDR1 LGHNA, CDR2 YSLEER. CDR3 sequence (DNA): TGCGCCAGCAGCCCCAGAAGCGGCGGGGAGCTGTTTTTT. Translated: CASSPRSGGELFF.

This clonotype was observed a handful of times. The chain combines TRBV9 with TRBJ1-3; weak D call: TRBD1 (6 bases). This CDR3 is built from 19 residues. The ends were cut back, 0 bases at V and 1 base at J, with 20 bases in the middle. Germline V gives CDR1 SGDLS, CDR2 YYNGEE. Here the CDR3 reads CASSVEGGSVEMSGNTIYF. The CDR3 coding sequence is TGTGCCAGCAGCGTAGAGGGGGGATCCGTGGAGATGTCTGGAAACACCATATATTTT.

The V gene is TRBV7-2, the J gene TRBJ1-1; tentatively, D is TRBD1 (5 bases). CDR1 and CDR2 from the germline V gene are SGHTA and FQGNSA. V lost 3 bases, J lost 3 bases, and 11 bases lay in between. The CDR3 loop spans 14 amino acids. CDR3 sequence reads: CASSLGGVYTEAFF. The CDR3 DNA follows: TGTGCCAGCAGCTTGGGGGGGGTGTACACTGAAGCTTTCTTT.

This chain connects TRBV6-2 or TRBV6-3 to TRBJ1-1; D remains ambiguous. Germline V gene data show CDR1 as MNHEY and CDR2 as SVGEGT. The CDR3 is 11 residues long. The ends were cut back, 0 bases at V and 11 bases at J, with 7 bases in the middle. The CDR3 loop is CASSYSLGAFF. The CDR3 DNA sequence: TGTGCCAGCAGTTACTCGCTGGGGGCTTTCTTT.

The gene calls are TRBV12-3 or TRBV12-4 and TRBJ1-2, with 9 bases matching TRBD1. CDR3 size: 14 residues. V dropped 5 bases and J dropped 4; count of bases not matched to a gene: 5. The CDR3 sequence: CASSIGQGSYGYTF. CDR3 DNA sequence: TGTGCCAGCAGTATCGGACAGGGGAGCTATGGCTACACCTTC.

This chain links TRBV7-2 with TRBJ2-5; D possibly corresponds to TRBD2 (6 bases). CDR3 length equals 15 residues. V was cut by 5 bases and J by 5 bases, with 18 bases left in between. CDR1 and CDR2 (germline): SGHTA, FQGNSA. Here the CDR3 reads CASSGGSSGPETQYF. In DNA form, the CDR3 reads TGTGCCAGCAGCGGAGGGTCCAGCGGCCCCGAGACCCAGTACTTC.